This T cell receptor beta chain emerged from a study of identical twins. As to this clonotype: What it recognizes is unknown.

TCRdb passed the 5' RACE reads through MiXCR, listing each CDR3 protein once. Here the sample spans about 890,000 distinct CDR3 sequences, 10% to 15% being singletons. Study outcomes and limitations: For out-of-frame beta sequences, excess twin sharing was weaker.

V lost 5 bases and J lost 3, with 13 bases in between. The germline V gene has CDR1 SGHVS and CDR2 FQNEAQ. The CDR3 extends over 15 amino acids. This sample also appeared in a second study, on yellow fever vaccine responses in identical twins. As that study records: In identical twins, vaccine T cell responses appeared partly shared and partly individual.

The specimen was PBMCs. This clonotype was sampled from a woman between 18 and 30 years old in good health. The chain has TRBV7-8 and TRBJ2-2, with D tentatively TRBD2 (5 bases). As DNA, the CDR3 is TGTGCCAGCAGCAACAGCGGCCTATACACCGGGGAGCTGTTTTTT. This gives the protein CASSNSGLYTGELFF.